The present T cell receptor beta chain was sequenced within a study of blood T cell repertoires in COVID-19. TCRdb's table, derived via immunoSEQ multiplex PCR, lists solely in-frame clones and lacks some. The sample records approximately 200,000 clones, 84% being singletons. The CDR3 spans 16 residues. After removal of 4 bases from V and 5 bases from J, the junction contained 9 bases not matched to a gene. CDR1 is LNHDA, CDR2 SQIVND, per germline (reference sequence). The sequence was collected from a man in his 60s who had recovered from COVID-19. The chain is built from TRBV19 and TRBJ1-5; 9 positions agree with TRBD1. Material: PBMCs or T cells enriched from blood (not recorded which). The CDR3 here is CASSKSGTGIDQPQHF. As DNA, the CDR3 is TGTGCCAGTAGTAAATCCGGGACAGGGATAGATCAGCCCCAGCATTTT.